This T cell receptor beta chain emerged from a study of control samples from healthy donors and cancer patients. The V end lost 0 bases, the J end lost 9 bases, and 16 bases lay between the germline ends. The CDR3 length is 15 residues. CDR1 is SGHRS, CDR2 YFSETQ, per germline. The assay was immunoSEQ multiplex PCR, and TCRdb's table has in-frame clones only and misses some. The table lists 100,000 to 150,000 clones, more than 85% of them singletons. Sequenced: PBMCs. The receptor was derived from a man aged 45-60 years with head and neck cancer. V is TRBV5-1 and J is TRBJ2-4; D possibly matches TRBD1 or TRBD2 (5 bases each). The CDR3 protein is CASSLDTGRGGIQYF. Here the CDR3 DNA reads TGCGCCAGCAGCTTGGATACAGGCCGTGGGGGCATTCAGTACTTC.